Described below is a single T cell receptor beta chain sequence and its context. What it binds is unknown. These data originate in a study of OX40 agonist ivuxolimab in advanced cancers. Study-level background: Three partial responders included one hepatocellular carcinoma patient and two cutaneous melanoma patients. Study-wide results and caveats: Clonal expansion in partial responders at 0.1-3.0 mg/kg ranked among the lowest.

V was pared by 4 bases and J by 5 bases, with 9 bases between. CDR3 length equals 12 residues. The germline gives CDR1 SNHLY, CDR2 FYNNEI. The table came from immunoSEQ multiplex PCR; TCRdb's copy has only in-frame clones and leaves some out. The sample has 80,000 or so clones; approximately 86% are singletons. V is TRBV2 and J is TRBJ2-7; D remains unclear. The input for sequencing was CD4+ or CD8+ T cells sorted from blood, taken in a trial of the OX40 agonist ivuxolimab. The receptor was isolated from an adult with an advanced solid tumor such as melanoma, head and neck, liver or kidney cancer. CDR3 sequence (DNA): TGTGCCAGCAGTGTCCACACCGACGAGCAGTACTTC. Encoded protein: CASSVHTDEQYF.